These T cell receptor beta chains were read from a single sample in a study of blood T cell repertoires in COVID-19. Here immunoSEQ multiplex PCR was the method, and the copy in TCRdb shows in-frame clones only, minus some. The sample holds 170,000 or so clones; approximately 85% are singletons and the top ten take 5% to 8%. Sequenced input: PBMCs or T cells enriched from blood (not recorded which). The source of these receptors is a man between 35 and 55 years old who had recovered from COVID-19. Both conserved end residues are part of each CDR3. Each record gives: CDR3 protein, CDR3 DNA, clone size, D gene, J gene, V gene. D genes are given only for firm matches. Clone size, where shown, is once, few, many, or a class for clones that have expanded.

CASRDSLNGYSNQPQHF	TGTGCCAGCCGGGACAGTCTAAATGGATATAGCAATCAGCCCCAGCATTTT	-	TRBD1	TRBJ1-5	TRBV19
CASSKVSGQPQHF	TGTGCCAGTAGTAAAGTGAGTGGTCAGCCCCAGCATTTT	-	-	TRBJ1-5	TRBV19
CASSEDGVPNYGYTF	TGTGCCAGCAGTGAGGACGGGGTACCCAACTATGGCTACACCTTC	-	-	TRBJ1-2	TRBV2
CASSYSGGLNTEAFF	TGTGCCAGCAGTTACTCGGGGGGGTTAAACACTGAAGCTTTCTTT	-	-	TRBJ1-1	TRBV6-5
CASSLAGVGSGELFF	TGCGCCAGCAGCTTAGCGGGAGTGGGGTCCGGGGAGCTGTTTTTT	-	TRBD2	TRBJ2-2	TRBV5-1
CASSRDTAGELFF	TGTGCCAGCAGTCGGGACACGGCCGGGGAGCTGTTTTTT	-	-	TRBJ2-2	TRBV2
CASSLSHRGEGAFF	TGTGCCAGCAGTTTATCTCACAGGGGCGAAGGAGCTTTCTTT	-	TRBD1	TRBJ1-1	TRBV27
CASSLGQGGGYTF	TGTGCCAGCAGTTTAGGTCAGGGTGGTGGCTACACCTTC	-	-	TRBJ1-2	TRBV12-3/TRBV12-4
CASSLGQGRVHPPLHF	TGTGCCAGCAGTTTGGGACAGGGACGGGTACATCCACCCCTCCACTTT	-	TRBD1	TRBJ1-6	TRBV28
CASRGDRAYNSPLHF	TGTGCCAGCAGGGGGGACAGGGCCTATAATTCACCCCTCCACTTT	-	TRBD1	TRBJ1-6	TRBV28
CASSLIRPSGTDTQYF	TGTGCCAGCAGCTTAATAAGGCCTAGCGGGACTGATACGCAGTATTTT	-	TRBD2	TRBJ2-3	TRBV7-3
CASSQAWSDINSPLHF	TGTGCCAGCAGCCAAGCCTGGTCGGACATAAATTCACCCCTCCACTTT	-	-	TRBJ1-6	TRBV3-1/TRBV3-2
CASSLAELYEQYF	TGTGCCAGCAGCTTAGCGGAGCTCTACGAGCAGTACTTC	-	-	TRBJ2-7	TRBV6-5
CASSLEGAGTGELFF	TGCGCCAGCAGCCTGGAAGGGGCCGGCACCGGGGAGCTGTTTTTT	-	-	TRBJ2-2	TRBV5-1
CASSHEQAGPQPQHF	TGCGCCAGCAGCCACGAGCAGGCAGGTCCTCAGCCCCAGCATTTT	-	-	TRBJ1-5	TRBV4-1
CSVEYSIEGEQYF	TGCAGCGTTGAATACAGTATTGAGGGCGAGCAGTACTTC	-	-	TRBJ2-7	TRBV29-1
CAWSTGTGGEGTLHF	TGTGCCTGGAGTACCGGGACAGGGGGCGAAGGAACCCTCCACTTT	-	TRBD1	TRBJ1-6	TRBV30
CSVKTPGQNYNEQFF	TGCAGCGTTAAAACACCGGGACAGAATTACAATGAGCAGTTCTTC	-	TRBD1	TRBJ2-1	TRBV29-1
CACLTINEQFF	TGTGCCTGCCTTACTATCAATGAGCAGTTCTTC	-	-	TRBJ2-1	TRBV30
CASSQGSGFSYEQYF	TGTGCCAGCAGCCAAGGGTCAGGATTCTCCTACGAGCAGTACTTC	few	-	TRBJ2-7	TRBV14